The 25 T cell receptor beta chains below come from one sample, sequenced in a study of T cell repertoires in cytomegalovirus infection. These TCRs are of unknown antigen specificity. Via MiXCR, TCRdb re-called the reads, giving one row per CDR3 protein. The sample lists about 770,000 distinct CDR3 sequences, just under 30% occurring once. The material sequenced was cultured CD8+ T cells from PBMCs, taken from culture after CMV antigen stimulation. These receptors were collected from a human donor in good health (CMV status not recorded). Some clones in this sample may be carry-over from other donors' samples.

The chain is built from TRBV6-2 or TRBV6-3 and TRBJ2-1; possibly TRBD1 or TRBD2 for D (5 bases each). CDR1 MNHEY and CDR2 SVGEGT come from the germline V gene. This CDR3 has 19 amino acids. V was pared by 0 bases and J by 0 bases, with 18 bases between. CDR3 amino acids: CASSYSRGRGTYSYNEQFF. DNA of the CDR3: TGTGCCAGCAGTTACTCCCGGGGACGGGGAACCTACTCCTACAATGAGCAGTTCTTC.

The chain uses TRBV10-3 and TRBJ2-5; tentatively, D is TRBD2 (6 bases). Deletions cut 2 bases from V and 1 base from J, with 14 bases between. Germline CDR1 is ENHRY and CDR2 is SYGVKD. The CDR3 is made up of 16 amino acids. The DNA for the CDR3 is TGTGCCATCAGTGAGCTTTATGGGGGGATCCAAGAGACCCAGTACTTC. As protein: CAISELYGGIQETQYF.

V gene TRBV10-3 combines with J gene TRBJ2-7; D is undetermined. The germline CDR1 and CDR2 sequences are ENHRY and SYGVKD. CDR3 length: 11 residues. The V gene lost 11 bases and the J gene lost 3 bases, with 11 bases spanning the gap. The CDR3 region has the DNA TGTGCCGTCCTGATCGACTACGAGCAGTACTTC. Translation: CAVLIDYEQYF.

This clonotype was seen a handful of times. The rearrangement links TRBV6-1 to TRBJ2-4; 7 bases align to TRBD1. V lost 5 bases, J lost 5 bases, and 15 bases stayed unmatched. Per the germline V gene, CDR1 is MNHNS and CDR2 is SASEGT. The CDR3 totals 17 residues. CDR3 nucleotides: TGTGCCAGCAGTTACCCTGACAGGGCTGCACACCAAAACATTCAGTACTTC. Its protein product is CASSYPDRAAHQNIQYF.

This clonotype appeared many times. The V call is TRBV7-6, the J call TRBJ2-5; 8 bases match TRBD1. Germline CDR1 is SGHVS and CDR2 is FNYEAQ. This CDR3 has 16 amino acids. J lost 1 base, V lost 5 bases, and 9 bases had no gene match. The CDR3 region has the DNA TGTGCCAGCAGCCCGAGCCCCGGGACAGGCCAAGAGACCCAGTACTTC. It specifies CASSPSPGTGQETQYF.

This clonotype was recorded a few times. CDR3 sequence: CASSVGGRPTDTQYF. CDR3 nucleotide sequence: TGTGCCAGCAGCGTGGGGGGGCGGCCCACAGATACGCAGTATTTT. J is TRBJ2-3 and V is TRBV9; D perhaps matches TRBD2 (7 bases). Germline V gene data show CDR1 as SGDLS and CDR2 as YYNGEE. V shed 2 bases and J shed 2 bases, with 12 bases lying between them. The CDR3 sequence is 15 residues long.

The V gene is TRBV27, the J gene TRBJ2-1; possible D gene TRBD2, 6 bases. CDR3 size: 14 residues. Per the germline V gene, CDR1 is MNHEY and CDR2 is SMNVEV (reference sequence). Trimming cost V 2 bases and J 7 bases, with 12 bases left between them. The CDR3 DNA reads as TGTGCCAGCAGTTTAGCGGGGAATCGGAATGAGCAGTTCTTC. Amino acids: CASSLAGNRNEQFF.

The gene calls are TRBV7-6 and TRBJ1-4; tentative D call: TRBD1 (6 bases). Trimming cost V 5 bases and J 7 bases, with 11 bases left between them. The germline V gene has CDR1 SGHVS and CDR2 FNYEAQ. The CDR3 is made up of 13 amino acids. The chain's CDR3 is CASSQTGGEKLFF. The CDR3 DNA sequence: TGTGCCAGCAGCCAGACAGGAGGTGAAAAACTGTTTTTT.

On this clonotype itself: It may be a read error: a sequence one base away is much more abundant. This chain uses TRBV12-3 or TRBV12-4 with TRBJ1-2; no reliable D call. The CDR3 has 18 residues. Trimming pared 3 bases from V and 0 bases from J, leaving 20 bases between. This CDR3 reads CASSFLATGAHPNYGYTF. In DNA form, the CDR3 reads TGTGCCAGCAGTTTCCTCGCCACGGGAGCTCACCCTAACTATGGCTACACCTTC.

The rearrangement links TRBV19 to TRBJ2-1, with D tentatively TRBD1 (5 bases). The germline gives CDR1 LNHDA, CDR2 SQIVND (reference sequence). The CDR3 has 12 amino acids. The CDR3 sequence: CATMTVDNEQFF. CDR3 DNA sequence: TGTGCTACAATGACAGTCGACAATGAGCAGTTCTTC. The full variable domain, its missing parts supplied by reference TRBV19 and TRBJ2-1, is DGGITQSPKYLFRKEGQNVTLSCEQNLNHDAMYWYRQDPGQGLRLIYYSQIVNDFQKGDIAEGYSVSREKKESFPLTVTSAQKNPTAFYLCATMTVDNEQFFGPGTRLTVL.

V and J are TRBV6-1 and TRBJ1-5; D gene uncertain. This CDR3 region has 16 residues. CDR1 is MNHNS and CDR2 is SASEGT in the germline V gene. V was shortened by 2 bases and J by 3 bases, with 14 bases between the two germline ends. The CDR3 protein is CASSEISGVFNQPQHF. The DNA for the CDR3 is TGTGCCAGCAGTGAAATTTCCGGAGTTTTCAATCAGCCCCAGCATTTT.

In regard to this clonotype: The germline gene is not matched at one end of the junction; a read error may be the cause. The CDR3 protein is CASSPRGPSYEQYF. DNA for the CDR3: TGTGCCAGTAGTCCCAGGGGCCCTTCCTACGAGCAGTACTTC. This rearrangement joins TRBV5-1 to TRBJ2-7; TRBD1 might be the D (6 bases). This CDR3 spans 14 amino acids. Germline assignment: CDR1 SGHRS and CDR2 YFSETQ. The full variable domain, rest sourced from reference TRBV5-1 and TRBJ2-7, is KAGVTQTPRYLIKTRGQQVTLSCSPISGHRSVSWYQQTPGQGLQFLFEYFSETQRNKGNFPGRFSGRQFSNSRSEMNVSTLELGDSALYLCASSPRGPSYEQYFGPGTRLTVT.

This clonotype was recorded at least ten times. CDR3 protein: CASSLETGAQPYV. In nucleotides, the CDR3 is TGTGCCAGCAGCCTAGAGACAGGGGCCCAGCCGTACGTC. The genes are TRBV12-3 or TRBV12-4 and TRBJ2-7; 8 positions match TRBD1. Trimming cost V 6 bases and J 12 bases; bases outside gene matches: 13. The CDR3 runs 13 residues.

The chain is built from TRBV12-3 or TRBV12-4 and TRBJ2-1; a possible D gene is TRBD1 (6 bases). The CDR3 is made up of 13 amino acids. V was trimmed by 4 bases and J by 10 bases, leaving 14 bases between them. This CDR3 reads CASSSKTGSEQFF. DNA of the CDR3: TGTGCCAGCAGTTCCAAAACAGGGTCCGAGCAGTTCTTC.

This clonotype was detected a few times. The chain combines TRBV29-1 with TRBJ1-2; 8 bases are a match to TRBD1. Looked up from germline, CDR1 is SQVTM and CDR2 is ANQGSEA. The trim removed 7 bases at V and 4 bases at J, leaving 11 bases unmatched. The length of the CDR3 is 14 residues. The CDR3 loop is CSAPPDRAGYGYTF. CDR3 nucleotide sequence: TGCAGCGCTCCCCCGGACAGGGCAGGCTATGGCTACACCTTC.

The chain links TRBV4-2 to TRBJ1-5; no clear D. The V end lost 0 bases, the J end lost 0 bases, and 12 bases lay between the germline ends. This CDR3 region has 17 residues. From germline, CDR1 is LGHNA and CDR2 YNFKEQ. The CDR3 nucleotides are TGTGCCAGCAGCCAAGACAGGAACGGGGTTAGCAATCAGCCCCAGCATTTT. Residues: CASSQDRNGVSNQPQHF.

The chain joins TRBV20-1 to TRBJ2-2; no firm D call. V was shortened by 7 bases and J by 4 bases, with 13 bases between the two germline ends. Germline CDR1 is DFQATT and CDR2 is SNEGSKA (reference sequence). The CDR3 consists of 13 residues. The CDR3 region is CSVVSTSTGELFF. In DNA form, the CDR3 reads TGCAGTGTAGTCAGTACCTCCACCGGGGAGCTGTTTTTT.

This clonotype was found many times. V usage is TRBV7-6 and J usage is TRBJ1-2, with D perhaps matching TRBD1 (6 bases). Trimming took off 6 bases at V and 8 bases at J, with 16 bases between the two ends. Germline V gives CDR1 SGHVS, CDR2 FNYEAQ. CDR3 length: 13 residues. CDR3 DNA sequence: TGTGCCAGCAGTCCAACAGGGCTCCCGGGCTACACCTTC. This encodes CASSPTGLPGYTF.

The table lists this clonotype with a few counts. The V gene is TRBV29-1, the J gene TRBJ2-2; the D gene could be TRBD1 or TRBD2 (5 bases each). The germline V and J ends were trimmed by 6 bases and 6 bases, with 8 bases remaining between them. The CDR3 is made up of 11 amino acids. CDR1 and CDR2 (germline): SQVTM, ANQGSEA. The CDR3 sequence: CSVGRSGELFF. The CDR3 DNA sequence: TGCAGCGTGGGACGTTCCGGGGAGCTGTTTTTT.

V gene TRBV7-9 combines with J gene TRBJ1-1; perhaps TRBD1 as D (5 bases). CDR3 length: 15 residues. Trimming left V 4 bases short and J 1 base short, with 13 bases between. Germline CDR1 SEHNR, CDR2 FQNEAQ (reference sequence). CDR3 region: CASSSKDTSNTEAFF. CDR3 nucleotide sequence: TGTGCCAGCAGCTCTAAGGACACCTCGAACACTGAAGCTTTCTTT.

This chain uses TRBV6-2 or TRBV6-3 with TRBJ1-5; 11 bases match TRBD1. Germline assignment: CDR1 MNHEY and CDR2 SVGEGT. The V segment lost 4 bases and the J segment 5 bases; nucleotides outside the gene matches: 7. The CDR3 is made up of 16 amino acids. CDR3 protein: CASSFSGTGGYQPQHF. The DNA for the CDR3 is TGTGCCAGCAGTTTTTCCGGGACAGGGGGGTATCAGCCCCAGCATTTT.

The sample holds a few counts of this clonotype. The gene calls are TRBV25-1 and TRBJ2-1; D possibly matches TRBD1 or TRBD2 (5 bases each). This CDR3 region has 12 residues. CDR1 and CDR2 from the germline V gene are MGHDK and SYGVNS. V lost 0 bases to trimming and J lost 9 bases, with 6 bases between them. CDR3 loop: CASSEYGGEQFF. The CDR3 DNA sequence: TGTGCCAGCAGTGAATATGGGGGTGAGCAGTTCTTC.

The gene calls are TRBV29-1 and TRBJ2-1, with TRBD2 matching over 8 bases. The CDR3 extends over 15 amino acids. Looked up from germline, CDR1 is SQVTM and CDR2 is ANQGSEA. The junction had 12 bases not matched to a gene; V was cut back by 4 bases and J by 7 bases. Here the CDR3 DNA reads TGCAGCGTTGTGGGAGGATTTAGCGGGGAGAATGAGCAGTTCTTC. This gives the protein CSVVGGFSGENEQFF.

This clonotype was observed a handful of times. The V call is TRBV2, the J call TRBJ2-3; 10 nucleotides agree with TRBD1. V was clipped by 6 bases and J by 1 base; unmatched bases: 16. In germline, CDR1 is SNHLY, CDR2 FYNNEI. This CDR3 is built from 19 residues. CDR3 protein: CASSTLDRGVFGRTDTQYF. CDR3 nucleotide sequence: TGTGCCAGCAGCACCTTGGACAGGGGGGTTTTTGGTCGCACAGATACGCAGTATTTT.

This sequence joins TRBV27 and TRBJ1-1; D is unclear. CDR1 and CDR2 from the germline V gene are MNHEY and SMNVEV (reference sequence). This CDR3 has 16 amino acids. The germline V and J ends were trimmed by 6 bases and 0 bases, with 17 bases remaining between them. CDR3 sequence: CASSPDVGTVNTEAFF. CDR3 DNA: TGTGCCAGCAGCCCCGACGTGGGTACCGTGAACACTGAAGCTTTCTTT.